The rows below give T cell receptor beta chains drawn from one sample of a study of cytomegalovirus exposure and HLA in healthy donors. The table came from immunoSEQ multiplex PCR; TCRdb's copy has only in-frame clones and leaves some out. This sample has around 80,000 clones, with 95% to 97% found just once. Sequencing input: PBMCs. These receptors were obtained from a woman aged 18-29 years in good health and CMV-seronegative. CDR3s include the opening cysteine and the closing phenylalanine or tryptophan. Not every row has a clone size; where given, it reads once, few, many or a size class.

J gene	V gene	clone size	CDR3 protein
TRBJ2-3	TRBV15	-	CATSRAGGRDTQYF
TRBJ1-2	TRBV2	-	CASSDGHLYGYTF
TRBJ1-1	TRBV19	-	CASSLQGANTEAFF
TRBJ1-5	TRBV19	-	CASLGDSGVQPQHF
TRBJ2-1	TRBV9	-	CASSVASGYYNEQFF
TRBJ1-4	TRBV7-2	once	CASSQLATFNEKLFF
TRBJ1-1	TRBV20-1	-	CSARGVSEAFF
TRBJ1-4	TRBV6-1	-	CASGGTGAEKLFF
TRBJ1-4	TRBV10-2	once	CASSDQTPNEKLFF
TRBJ1-4	TRBV6-1	-	CASSEAWTGLEEKLFF
TRBJ1-1	TRBV4-1	once	CASSQDRTWNTEAFF
TRBJ1-4	TRBV5-3	-	CARSLAWRARANEKLFF
TRBJ2-5	TRBV5-1	-	CASSLAGFLLSGGLGETQYF
TRBJ2-4	TRBV7-9	-	CASSPRGGIAKNIQYF
TRBJ2-7	TRBV7-2	few	CASSPTASGAYEQYF
TRBJ1-6	TRBV18	-	CASSPQGNSPLHF
TRBJ2-7	TRBV28	-	CASSWDRAYEQYF
TRBJ2-1	TRBV7-9	-	CASSLGNSSYNEQFF
TRBJ2-7	TRBV7-2	once	CASSSTDDRFKASYEQYF
TRBJ2-3	TRBV11-2	-	CASSSRLYYSTDTQYF
TRBJ2-1	TRBV7-8	-	CASTPRVAGDSGNEQFF
TRBJ2-5	TRBV9	-	CASSSGTDQETQYF
TRBJ1-1	TRBV7-2	-	CASSLGWSYQGEAFF
TRBJ2-2	TRBV21-1	-	CASRTLVADTGELFF
TRBJ2-3	TRBV6-5	once	CASSGTSRDTQYF
TRBJ1-3	TRBV5-1	-	CASSQSDRGRRNTIYF
TRBJ2-2	TRBV7-2	-	CASSQYRIVAANTGELFF
TRBJ2-3	TRBV5-4	-	CASSLASFGGLRTDTQYF
TRBJ2-6	TRBV27	-	CASSTSGAGANVLTF
TRBJ1-4	TRBV4-2	once	CASSQKSDRFNEKLFF
TRBJ2-6	TRBV6-5	-	CASSDSRALTF
TRBJ1-2	TRBV13	-	CASSSGTGATFPDGYTF
TRBJ1-1	TRBV6-6	-	CASSSLTRDRATEAFF
TRBJ1-1	TRBV5-4	-	CASSFTLNTEAFF
TRBJ1-2	TRBV18	-	CASNRDRELVYGYTF
TRBJ1-5	TRBV5-6	-	CASSLGQGPSNQPQHF
TRBJ2-2	TRBV9	once	CASSVARTGDTGELFF
TRBJ2-7	TRBV7-5	-	CVRSEYRGRHEQYF
TRBJ2-7	TRBV27	-	CASSTGTGGYEQYF
TRBJ1-3	TRBV28	-	CASTQGVVGNTIYF
TRBJ2-1	TRBV7-8	-	CASSLVRNEQFF
TRBJ2-3	TRBV11-2	-	CASSAPGLARAWGTDTQYF
TRBJ1-1	TRBV15	-	CATSRAPQEKAFF
TRBJ2-1	TRBV5-1	-	CASSAWGLAGSYNEQFF
TRBJ2-2	TRBV7-8	-	CASSPRAGGGWRLPGDTGELFF
TRBJ1-1	TRBV7-9	-	CASSPLEHGNTEAFF
TRBJ1-3	TRBV7-9	-	CASSTGTGGNTIYF
TRBJ2-5	TRBV18	once	CASSGQWGGETQYF
TRBJ1-2	TRBV7-8	-	CASSLVQNPIYGYTF
TRBJ2-5	TRBV19	once	CASNDRAWGETQYF